The clone carrying this TCR beta chain is a singleton in its sample. TCRdb's table, derived via immunoSEQ multiplex PCR, lists solely in-frame clones and lacks some. The data hold about 35,000 clones, with 84% observed a single time. The sample is drawn from a study of sequential checkpoint blockade in melanoma. The ends were cut back, 2 bases at V and 3 bases at J, with 10 bases in the middle. Looked up from germline, CDR1 is SGDLS and CDR2 is YYNGEE. This CDR3 is 14 amino acids long. The treatment denotes: randomized to nivolumab then ipilimumab (arm A) or the reverse (arm B). This sample comprised CD8+ T cells sorted from blood (inferred from file names), obtained from a patient given nivolumab and ipilimumab in sequence. The TCR was taken from a human donor with melanoma. The chain combines TRBV9 with TRBJ2-3; D gene uncertain. The CDR3 DNA follows: TGTGCCAGCAGCGTTTCGGCCGGGACAGATACGCAGTATTTT. It translates to CASSVSAGTDTQYF.